This TCR beta chain was recorded in a study of blood T cell repertoires in COVID-19 (dated by TCRdb to 2018 to 2020). Looking at the study overall: Samples covering the acute and convalescent phases of COVID-19 were provided by collaborators in the United States, Italy and Spain. Sample metadata almost always included a de-identified subject ID, COVID-19 status, age in years and sex. The samples were drawn from two sources: the first 160 participants of the ongoing ImmuneRACE study, and approximately 1,300 subjects contributed by 6 global collaborators. The repertoires were made available in a free public database intended to serve as a resource for research on the immune response to SARS-CoV-2. Deeply sampled blood TCRbeta repertoires from subjects exposed to, actively infected with, or recovered from COVID-19 were included in the dataset. Where available, HLA class I and class II types were taken from metadata supplied by the sample provider and were not determined by assay-based typing. The material from the prospective study consisted of cDNA or gDNA derived from T cells, B-cell-depleted T cells, or PBMCs. Broader findings and caveats from the paper: The amount of clinical and demographic metadata varied by source and participant and was provided uncurated.

The immunoSEQ Assay, a bias-controlled multiplex PCR, was used to amplify TCRbeta CDR3 regions from genomic DNA. The source study handled its data this way. The number of nucleated cells in each sample was estimated from the amplification of reference gene primers within the assay. To quantify the absolute abundance of each unique TCRbeta CDR3 rearrangement, sequence reads were collapsed and filtered. For each sample, productive Simpson clonality was calculated as the square root of Simpson's diversity index across productive rearrangements. As stored in TCRdb, this immuneACCESS dataset retains in-frame rearrangements with V and J assigned. A fraction of the clones does not appear; measured against another copy, unresolved V genes explain less than half of the discrepancy, and the remainder lacks a known reason. V and J calls and clone size are given by that table; D and trimming were obtained from the DNA. A total of more than 90,000 clones appear in this sample, around 83% of them only once. The biggest ten clones account for approximately 1.3% of the sample.

V is trimmed back by 8 bases and J by 1 base, and the junction contains 11 bases that no gene match accounts for. The cysteine opens and the phenylalanine closes a CDR3 of 16 amino acids. CDR3 DNA is the only sequence kept; it has 48 bases, read in frame from the first base. Whole blood was collected in K2EDTA tubes by collaborating institutions according to the institutions' own protocols. For TCRbeta analysis, collaborators shipped samples in one of three forms: frozen whole blood, isolated PBMCs, or DNA extracted from either of those sample types. Worth noting for this clone: Its specific antigen is unknown. No per-base quality is available; no much larger clone lies one base away.

The chain is assembled from TRBV23-1 and TRBJ2-3, with 8 middle bases fitting TRBD2. TRBV23-1 is an ORF, and what it does is uncertain. The clonotype comes from a man in his forties with acute or convalescent COVID-19. Sequenced sample: peripheral blood. CDR3 region: CASRSRAGGCTDTQYF. The nucleotide sequence is given as TGCGCCAGCCGCTCCCGGGCGGGAGGCTGCACAGATACGCAGTATTTT.